The present T cell receptor (beta chain) was sequenced within a study of post-analysis software for immune sequencing data (dated by TCRdb to between 2014 and 2017). Some background on the complete study: Recorded disease courses included relapsing-remitting, secondary progressive and progressive-relapsing multiple sclerosis, with some patients lacking subtype annotation. The patient repertoires were set against around eleven previously published healthy control repertoires from donors whose ages ranged from about 6 to 25 years. A subset of samples was prepared in parallel using single-end sample barcoding, then pooled and co-amplified after Illumina adapter ligation.

The CDR3 runs 16 residues from the cysteine to the phenylalanine. Only CDR3 DNA remains: 48 bases, in frame from the first base. The germline V gene yields KGHDR for CDR1 and SFDVKD for CDR2. V is cut by 1 base and J by 5 bases, and the space between the germline ends is 15 bases. What the study reported, not specific to this receptor: Multiple sclerosis patients had significantly lower normalized Chao1 diversity than controls, a result that suggests substantial peripheral T-cell clonal expansion. Significantly higher frequencies in patients than in controls were found for about five TRBV segments, including TRBV5-6, TRBV5-1 and TRBV20-1. Direct clustering with F measure revealed strong co-clustering of samples prepared in the same batch, which led to a batch-effect correction. The control group was slightly older than the multiple sclerosis patient group.

Libraries were built with PCR. Sequencing instrument: Illumina HiSeq 2500. Unique molecular identifiers were incorporated into TCR beta cDNA libraries to reduce PCR and sequencing biases. Per 1 to 10 million input T cells, roughly 0.5 million cDNA molecules were obtained, such that each molecule approximated one T cell. The patient libraries were prepared and sequenced using the same protocol as the earlier healthy control dataset. Within a given batch, samples were prepared together, multiplexed and sequenced on the same HiSeq lane. The original pipeline was this. Raw barcoded reads were processed with MIGEC, and single-read molecular identifier groups were discarded before consensus assembly and CDR3 extraction. VDJtools was used for post-analysis of the clonotype tables, with diversity normalized by down-sampling every dataset to the smallest sample size. In repertoire overlap clustering, CDR3 amino acid sequences, but not nucleotide sequences, were matched to correct batch-related cross-sample contamination. Clones were called with MiXCR by TCRdb after fastp trimmed the public reads at Q25, and only in-frame beta chains were retained. Every CDR3 protein is listed once, alongside the most common genes and DNA of its rows. TCRdb assigned the V and J calls; the authors' analysis was not used. Here the sample has roughly 620,000 distinct CDR3 sequences; 44% occur a single time. Under 2% of the sample is held by the ten biggest clonotypes.

TCR beta repertoires were profiled from peripheral blood of more than ten young patients with multiple sclerosis to demonstrate the VDJtools post-analysis software. Multiple sclerosis patients were children and adolescents aged about 6 to 16 years. This clonotype was observed a handful of times. This receptor's antigen is unknown. Base qualities were left out, and no much larger clone turns up one base away. The receptor's source is a girl between 10 and 17 years old with multiple sclerosis. This receptor chain uses TRBV24-1 and TRBJ2-3; TRBD1 is perhaps the D gene, given 6 matching bases. The source material was blood. The CDR3 corresponds to CATSDLRGRGRDTQYF. Read as DNA, the sequence is TGTGCCACCAGTGATTTACGGGGAAGGGGGAGAGATACGCAGTATTTT.